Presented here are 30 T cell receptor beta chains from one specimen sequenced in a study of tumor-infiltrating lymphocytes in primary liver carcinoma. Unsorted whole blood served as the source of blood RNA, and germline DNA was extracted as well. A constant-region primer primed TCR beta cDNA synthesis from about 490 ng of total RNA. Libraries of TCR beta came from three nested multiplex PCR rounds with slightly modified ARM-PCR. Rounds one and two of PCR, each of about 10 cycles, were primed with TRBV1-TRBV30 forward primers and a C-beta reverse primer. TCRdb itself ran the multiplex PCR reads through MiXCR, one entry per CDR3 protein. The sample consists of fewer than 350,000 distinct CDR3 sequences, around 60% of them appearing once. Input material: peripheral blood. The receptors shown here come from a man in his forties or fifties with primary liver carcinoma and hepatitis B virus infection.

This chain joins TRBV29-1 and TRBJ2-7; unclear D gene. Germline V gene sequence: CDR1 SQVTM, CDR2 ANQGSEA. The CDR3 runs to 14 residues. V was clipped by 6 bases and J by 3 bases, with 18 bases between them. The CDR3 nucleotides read TGCAGCGTCCTTCTGGAACCCCCTAGCTACGAGCAGTACTTC. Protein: CSVLLEPPSYEQYF.

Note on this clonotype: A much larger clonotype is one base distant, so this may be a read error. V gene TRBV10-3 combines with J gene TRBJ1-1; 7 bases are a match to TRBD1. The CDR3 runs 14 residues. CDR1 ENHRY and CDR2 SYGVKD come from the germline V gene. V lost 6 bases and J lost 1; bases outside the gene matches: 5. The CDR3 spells CAIRDGQANTEAFF. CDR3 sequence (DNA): TGTGCCATCAGGGACGGACAGGCGAACACTGAAGCTTTCTTT.

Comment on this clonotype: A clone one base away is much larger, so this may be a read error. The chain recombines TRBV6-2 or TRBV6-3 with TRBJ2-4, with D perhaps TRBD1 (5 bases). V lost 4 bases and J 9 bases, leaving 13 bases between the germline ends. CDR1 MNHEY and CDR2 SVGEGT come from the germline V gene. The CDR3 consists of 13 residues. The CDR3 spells CASSFGLRGIQYF. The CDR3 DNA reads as TGTGCCAGCAGTTTTGGTCTTAGGGGCATTCAGTACTTC.

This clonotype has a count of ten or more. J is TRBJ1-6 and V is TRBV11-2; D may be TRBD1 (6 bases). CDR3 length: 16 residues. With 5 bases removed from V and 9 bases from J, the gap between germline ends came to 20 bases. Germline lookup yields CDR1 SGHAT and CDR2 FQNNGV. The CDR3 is CASSPIPQGFGSPLHF. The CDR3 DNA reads TGTGCCAGCAGCCCCATCCCCCAGGGGTTTGGTTCACCCCTCCACTTT.

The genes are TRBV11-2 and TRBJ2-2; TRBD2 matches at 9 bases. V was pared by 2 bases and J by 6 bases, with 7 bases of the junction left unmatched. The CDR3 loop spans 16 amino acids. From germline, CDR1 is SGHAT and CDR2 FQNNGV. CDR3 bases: TGTGCCAGCAGCTTAATACAAGCGGGGGGTGCCGGGGAGCTGTTTTTT. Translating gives CASSLIQAGGAGELFF.

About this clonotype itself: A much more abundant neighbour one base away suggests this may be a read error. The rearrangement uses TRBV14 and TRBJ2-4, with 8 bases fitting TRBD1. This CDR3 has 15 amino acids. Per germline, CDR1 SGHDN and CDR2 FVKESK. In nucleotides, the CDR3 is TGTGCCATCAGCCAAGATCAAGCAACAGGGGGGATTCAGTACTTC. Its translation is CAISQDQATGGIQYF. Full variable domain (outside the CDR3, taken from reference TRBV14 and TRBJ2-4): EAGVTQFPSHSVIEKGQTVTLRCDPISGHDNLYWYRRVMGKEIKFLLHFVKESKQDESGMPNNRFLAERTGGTYSTLKVQPAELEDSGVYFCAISQDQATGGIQYFGAGTRLSVL.

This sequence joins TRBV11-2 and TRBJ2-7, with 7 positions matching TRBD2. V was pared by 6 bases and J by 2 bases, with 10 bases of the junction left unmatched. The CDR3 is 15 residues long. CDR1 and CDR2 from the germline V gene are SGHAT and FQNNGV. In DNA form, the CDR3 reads TGTGCCAGCAGTTGGCCTAGCGGCGCCCCCTACGAGCAGTACTTC. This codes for CASSWPSGAPYEQYF.

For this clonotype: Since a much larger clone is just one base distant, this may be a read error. The CDR3 nucleotides read TGTGCCAGCACCACCCTCTGGCAGGGGGCTCCTGAAGCTTTCTTT. Translating it yields CASTTLWQGAPEAFF. The V and J genes are TRBV6-1 and TRBJ1-1; 8 bases line up with TRBD1. The CDR3 covers 15 residues. V dropped 7 bases and J dropped 6; count of bases not matched to a gene: 13. CDR1 MNHNS and CDR2 SASEGT come from the germline V gene.

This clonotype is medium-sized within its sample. The CDR3 sequence is CASGHFSYEQYF. Written as DNA, the CDR3 is TGTGCCAGTGGACACTTCTCCTACGAGCAGTACTTC. The chain combines TRBV6-5 with TRBJ2-7; the D gene is possibly TRBD1 (5 bases). The CDR3 covers 12 residues. Trimming removed 9 bases from V and 0 bases from J, with 9 bases in between. Germline V lookup: CDR1 MNHEY, CDR2 SVGAGI.

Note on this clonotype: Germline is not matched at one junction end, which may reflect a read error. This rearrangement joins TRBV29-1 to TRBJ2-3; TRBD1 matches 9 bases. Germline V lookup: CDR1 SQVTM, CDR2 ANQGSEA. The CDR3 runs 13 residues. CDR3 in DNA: TGCAGCGTTTGGGACAGGGTGACAGATACGCACTATTTT. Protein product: CSVWDRVTDTHYF.

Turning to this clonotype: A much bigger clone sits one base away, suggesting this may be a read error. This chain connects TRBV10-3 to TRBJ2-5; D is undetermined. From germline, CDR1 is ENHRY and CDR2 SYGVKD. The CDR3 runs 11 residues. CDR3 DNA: TGTACCATCAGTGTCGGCGAGACCCAGTACTTC. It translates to CTISVGETQYF.

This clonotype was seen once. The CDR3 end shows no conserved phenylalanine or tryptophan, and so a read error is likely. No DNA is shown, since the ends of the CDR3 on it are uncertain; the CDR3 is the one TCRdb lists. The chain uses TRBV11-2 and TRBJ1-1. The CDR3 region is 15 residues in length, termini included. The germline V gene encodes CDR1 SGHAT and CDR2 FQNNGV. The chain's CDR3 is CASSLGPSLNTEVFC.

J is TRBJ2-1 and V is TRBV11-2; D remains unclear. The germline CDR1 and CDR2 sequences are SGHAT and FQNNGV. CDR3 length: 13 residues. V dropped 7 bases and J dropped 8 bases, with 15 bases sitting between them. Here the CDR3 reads CASIQELYDEQFF. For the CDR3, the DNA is TGTGCCAGCATCCAAGAACTTTACGATGAGCAGTTCTTC.

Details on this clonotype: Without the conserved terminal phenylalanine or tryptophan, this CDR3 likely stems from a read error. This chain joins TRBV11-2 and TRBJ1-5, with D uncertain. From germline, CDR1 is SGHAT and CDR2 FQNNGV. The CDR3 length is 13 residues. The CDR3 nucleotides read TGTGCCAGTACAGTGGGTGGCAATCATCCCCAGCATCTT. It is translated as CASTVGGNHPQHL.

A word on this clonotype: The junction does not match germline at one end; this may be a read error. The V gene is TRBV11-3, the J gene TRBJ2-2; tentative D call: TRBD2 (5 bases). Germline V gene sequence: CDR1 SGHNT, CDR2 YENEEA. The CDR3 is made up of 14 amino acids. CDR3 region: CASSLLADAGEMFF. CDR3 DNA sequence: TGTGCCAGCAGCTTATTGGCGGACGCCGGGGAGATGTTTTTT.

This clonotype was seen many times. The CDR3 DNA is TGTGCCAGCAGAACGAAGAGTTTGGGTGAAGCTTTCTTT. Translating it yields CASRTKSLGEAFF. The V gene is TRBV12-3 or TRBV12-4, the J gene TRBJ1-1; D uncertain. The CDR3 consists of 13 residues. V was trimmed by 6 bases and J by 7 bases, leaving 15 bases between them.

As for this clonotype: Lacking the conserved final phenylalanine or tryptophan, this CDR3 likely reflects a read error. The CDR3 DNA follows: TGTGCCAGCAGTGCCTCCCGGGACTGGGGCGAGCAGTACTCC. The encoded protein is CASSASRDWGEQYS. The chain recombines TRBV6-1 with TRBJ2-7; TRBD2 might be the D (6 bases). Deletions cut 4 bases from V and 6 bases from J, with 16 bases between. Germline-derived CDR1 and CDR2 are MNHNS and SASEGT. The CDR3 length is 14 residues.

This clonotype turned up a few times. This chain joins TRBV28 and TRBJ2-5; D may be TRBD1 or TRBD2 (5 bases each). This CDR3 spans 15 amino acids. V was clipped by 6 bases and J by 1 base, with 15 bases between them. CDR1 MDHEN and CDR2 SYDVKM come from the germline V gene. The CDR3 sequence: CASRTAGTVQETQYF. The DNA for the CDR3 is TGTGCCAGCAGGACGGCCGGGACCGTCCAAGAGACCCAGTACTTC. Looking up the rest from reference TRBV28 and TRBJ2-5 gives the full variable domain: DVKVTQSSRYLVKRTGEKVFLECVQDMDHENMFWYRQDPGLGLRLIYFSYDVKMKEKGDIPEGYSVSREKKERFSLILESASTNQTSMYLCASRTAGTVQETQYFGPGTRLLVL.

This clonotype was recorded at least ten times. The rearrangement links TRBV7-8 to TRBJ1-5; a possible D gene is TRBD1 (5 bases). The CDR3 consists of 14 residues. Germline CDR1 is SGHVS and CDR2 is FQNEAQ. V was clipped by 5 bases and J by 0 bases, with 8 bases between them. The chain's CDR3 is CASSDRNSNQPQHF. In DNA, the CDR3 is TGTGCCAGCAGCGACAGAAATAGCAATCAGCCCCAGCATTTT.

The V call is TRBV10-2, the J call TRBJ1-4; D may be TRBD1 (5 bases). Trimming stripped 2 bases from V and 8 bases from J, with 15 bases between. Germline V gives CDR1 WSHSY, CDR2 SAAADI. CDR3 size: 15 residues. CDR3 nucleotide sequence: TGCGCCAGCAGTGAGGGATGGGGCAGCAGAGAAAAACTGTTTTTT. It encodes CASSEGWGSREKLFF.

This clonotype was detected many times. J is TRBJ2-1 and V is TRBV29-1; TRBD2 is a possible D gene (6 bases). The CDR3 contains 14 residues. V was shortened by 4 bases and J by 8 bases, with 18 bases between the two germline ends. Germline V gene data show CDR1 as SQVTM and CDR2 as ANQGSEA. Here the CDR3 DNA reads TGCAGCGTTGCCCCGGGACTTCATAGTCATGAGCAGTTCTTC. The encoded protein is CSVAPGLHSHEQFF.

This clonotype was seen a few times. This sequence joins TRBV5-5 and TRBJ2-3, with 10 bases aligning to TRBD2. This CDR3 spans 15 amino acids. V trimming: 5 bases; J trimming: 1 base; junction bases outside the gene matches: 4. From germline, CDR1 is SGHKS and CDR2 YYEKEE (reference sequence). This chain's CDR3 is CASSRTSGGTDTQYF. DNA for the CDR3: TGTGCCAGCAGTCGGACTAGCGGAGGCACAGATACGCAGTATTTT.

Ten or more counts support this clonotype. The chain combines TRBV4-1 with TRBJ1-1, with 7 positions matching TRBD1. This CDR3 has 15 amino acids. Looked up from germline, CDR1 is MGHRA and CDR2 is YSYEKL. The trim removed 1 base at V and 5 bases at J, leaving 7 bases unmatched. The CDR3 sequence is CASSQAHRGRTEAFF. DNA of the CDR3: TGCGCCAGCAGCCAAGCTCACAGGGGTCGGACTGAAGCTTTCTTT.

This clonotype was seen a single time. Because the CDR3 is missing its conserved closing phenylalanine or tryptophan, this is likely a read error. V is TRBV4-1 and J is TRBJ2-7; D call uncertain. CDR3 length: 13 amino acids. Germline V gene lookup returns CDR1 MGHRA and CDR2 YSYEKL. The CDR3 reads CAGSPSDGLEQYL. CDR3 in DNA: TGCGCCGGCAGCCCCTCAGACGGCCTAGAGCAGTACTTG.

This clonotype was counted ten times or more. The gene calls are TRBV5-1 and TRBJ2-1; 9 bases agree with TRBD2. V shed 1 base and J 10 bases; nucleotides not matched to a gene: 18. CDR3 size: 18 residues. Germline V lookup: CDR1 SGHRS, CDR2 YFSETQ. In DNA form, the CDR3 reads TGCGCCAGCAGCTTGTTAGACACAAGCGGGAGGACGCCTTCCGAGCAGTTCTTC. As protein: CASSLLDTSGRTPSEQFF. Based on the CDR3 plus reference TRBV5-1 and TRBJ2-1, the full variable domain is KAGVTQTPRYLIKTRGQQVTLSCSPISGHRSVSWYQQTPGQGLQFLFEYFSETQRNKGNFPGRFSGRQFSNSRSEMNVSTLELGDSALYLCASSLLDTSGRTPSEQFFGPGTRLTVL.

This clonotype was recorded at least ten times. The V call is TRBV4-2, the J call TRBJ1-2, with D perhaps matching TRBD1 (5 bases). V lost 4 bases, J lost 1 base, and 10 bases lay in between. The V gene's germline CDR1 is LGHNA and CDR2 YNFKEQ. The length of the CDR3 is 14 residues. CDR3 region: CASSPLGGNYGYTF. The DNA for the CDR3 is TGTGCCAGCAGCCCCCTTGGGGGTAACTATGGCTACACCTTC.

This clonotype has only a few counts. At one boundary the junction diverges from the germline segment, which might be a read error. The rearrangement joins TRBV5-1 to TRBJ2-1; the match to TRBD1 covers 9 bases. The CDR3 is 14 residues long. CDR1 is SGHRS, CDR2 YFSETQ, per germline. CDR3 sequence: CASSSGQGRDEQFF. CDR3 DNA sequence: TGCGCTAGCAGCTCAGGACAGGGGAGGGATGAGCAGTTCTTC.

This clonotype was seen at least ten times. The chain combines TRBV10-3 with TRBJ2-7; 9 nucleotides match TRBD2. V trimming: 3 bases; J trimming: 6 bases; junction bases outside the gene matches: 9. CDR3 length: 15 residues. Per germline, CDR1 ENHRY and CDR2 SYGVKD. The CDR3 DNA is TGTGCCATCAGTGACGCGGGGACTAGCAGTGTCGAGCAGTACTTC. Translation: CAISDAGTSSVEQYF.

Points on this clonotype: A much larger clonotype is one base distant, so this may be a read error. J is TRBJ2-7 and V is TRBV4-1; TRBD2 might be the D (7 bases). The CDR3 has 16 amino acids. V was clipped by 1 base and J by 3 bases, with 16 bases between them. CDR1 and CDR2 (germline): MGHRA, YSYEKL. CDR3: CASSQVKGGDSYEQYF. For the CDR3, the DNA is TGCGCCAGCAGCCAAGTCAAGGGGGGGGATAGCTACGAGCAGTACTTC.

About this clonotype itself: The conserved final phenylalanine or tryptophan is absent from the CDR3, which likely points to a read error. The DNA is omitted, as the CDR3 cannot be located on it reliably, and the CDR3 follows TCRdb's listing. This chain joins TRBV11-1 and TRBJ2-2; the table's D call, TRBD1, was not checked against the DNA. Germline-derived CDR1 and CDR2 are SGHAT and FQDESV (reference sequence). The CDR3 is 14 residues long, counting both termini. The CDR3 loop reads CASSFTGVTRELLL.